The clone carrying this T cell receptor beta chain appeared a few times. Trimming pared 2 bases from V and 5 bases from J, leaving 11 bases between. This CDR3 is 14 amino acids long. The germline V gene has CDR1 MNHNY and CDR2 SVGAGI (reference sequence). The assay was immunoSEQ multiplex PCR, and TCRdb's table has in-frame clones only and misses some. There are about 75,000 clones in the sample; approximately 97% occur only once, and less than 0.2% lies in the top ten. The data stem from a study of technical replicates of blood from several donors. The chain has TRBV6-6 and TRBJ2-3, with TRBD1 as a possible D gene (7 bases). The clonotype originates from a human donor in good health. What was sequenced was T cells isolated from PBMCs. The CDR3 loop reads CASSYTQGGDTQYF. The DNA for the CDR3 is TGTGCCAGCAGTTACACGCAGGGGGGAGATACGCAGTATTTT.